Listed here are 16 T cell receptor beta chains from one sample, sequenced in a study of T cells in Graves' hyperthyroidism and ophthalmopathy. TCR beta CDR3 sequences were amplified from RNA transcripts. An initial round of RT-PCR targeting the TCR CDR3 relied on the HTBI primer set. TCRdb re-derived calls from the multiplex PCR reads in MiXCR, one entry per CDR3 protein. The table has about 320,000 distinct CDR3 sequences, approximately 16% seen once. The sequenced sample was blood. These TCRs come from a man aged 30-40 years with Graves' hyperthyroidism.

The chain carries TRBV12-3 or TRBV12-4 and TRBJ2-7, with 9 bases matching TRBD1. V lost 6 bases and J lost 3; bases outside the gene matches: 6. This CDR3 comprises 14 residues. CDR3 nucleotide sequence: TGTGCCAGCAGAAGGACAGGGGAAAACTACGAGCAGTACTTC. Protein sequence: CASRRTGENYEQYF.

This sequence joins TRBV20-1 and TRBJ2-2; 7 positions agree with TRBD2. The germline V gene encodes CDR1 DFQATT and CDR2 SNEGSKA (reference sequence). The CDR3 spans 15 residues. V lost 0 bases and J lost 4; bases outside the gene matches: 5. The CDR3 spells CSARERESSTGELFF. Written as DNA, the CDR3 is TGCAGTGCTAGAGAGCGGGAGTCGAGCACCGGGGAGCTGTTTTTT.

The CDR3 loop reads CASTHHSGLGAGELFF. The CDR3 DNA sequence: TGTGCCAGCACCCATCATAGCGGGCTAGGCGCCGGGGAGCTGTTTTTT. The chain links TRBV7-9 to TRBJ2-2, with 7 bases that match TRBD2. This CDR3 region has 16 residues. Germline CDR1 and CDR2: SEHNR and FQNEAQ (reference sequence). With V trimmed by 7 bases and J by 6 bases, 14 bases remained unmatched.

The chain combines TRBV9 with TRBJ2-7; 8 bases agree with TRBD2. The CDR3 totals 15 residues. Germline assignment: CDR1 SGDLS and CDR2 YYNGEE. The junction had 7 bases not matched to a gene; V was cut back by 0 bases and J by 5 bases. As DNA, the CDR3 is TGTGCCAGCAGCGTAGCGGGGGGGGGGCGCGACGAGCAGTACTTC. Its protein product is CASSVAGGGRDEQYF. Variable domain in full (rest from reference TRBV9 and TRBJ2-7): DSGVTQTPKHLITATGQRVTLRCSPRSGDLSVYWYQQSLDQGLQFLIQYYNGEERAKGNILERFSAQQFPDLHSELNLSSLELGDSALYFCASSVAGGGRDEQYFGPGTRLTVT.

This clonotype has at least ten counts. CDR3 bases: TGTGCCTGGAGTGTACTGGGGGGCGCCGGAGGCTACACCTTC. This codes for CAWSVLGGAGGYTF. J is TRBJ1-2 and V is TRBV30; TRBD1 might be the D (6 bases). The CDR3 contains 14 residues. The V gene lost 0 bases and the J gene lost 8 bases, with 16 bases spanning the gap. Germline lookup yields CDR1 GTSNPN and CDR2 SVGIG (reference sequence).

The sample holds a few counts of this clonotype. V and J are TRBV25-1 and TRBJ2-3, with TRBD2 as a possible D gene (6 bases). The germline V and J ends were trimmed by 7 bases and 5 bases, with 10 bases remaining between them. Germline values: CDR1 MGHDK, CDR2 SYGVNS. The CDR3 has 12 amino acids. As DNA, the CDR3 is TGTGCCAGCATGACCGGGGGAGATACGCAGTATTTT. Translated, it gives CASMTGGDTQYF.

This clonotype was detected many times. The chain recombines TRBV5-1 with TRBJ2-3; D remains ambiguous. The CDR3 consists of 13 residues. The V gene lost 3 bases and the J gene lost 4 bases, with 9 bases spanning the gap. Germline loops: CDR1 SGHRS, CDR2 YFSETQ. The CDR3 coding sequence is TGCGCCAGCAGCTCAGTTCCATCAGATACGCAGTATTTT. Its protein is CASSSVPSDTQYF.

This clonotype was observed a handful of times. CDR3 amino acids: CASSWTGEDGELFF. Here the CDR3 DNA reads TGTGCCAGCAGTTGGACAGGGGAGGACGGGGAGCTGTTTTTT. The V and J genes are TRBV7-9 and TRBJ2-2, with TRBD1 matching over 9 bases. V gave up 6 bases and J gave up 7 bases; unmatched junction bases: 6. Germline V gene sequence: CDR1 SEHNR, CDR2 FQNEAQ (reference sequence). The CDR3 length is 14 residues.

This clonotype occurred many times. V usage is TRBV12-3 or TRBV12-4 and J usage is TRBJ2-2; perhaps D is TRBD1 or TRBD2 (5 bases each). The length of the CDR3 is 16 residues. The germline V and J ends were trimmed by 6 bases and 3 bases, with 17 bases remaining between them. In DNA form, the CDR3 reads TGTGCCAGCAGCCTTCCCCGAAGGGACGACACCGGGGAGCTGTTTTTT. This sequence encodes CASSLPRRDDTGELFF.

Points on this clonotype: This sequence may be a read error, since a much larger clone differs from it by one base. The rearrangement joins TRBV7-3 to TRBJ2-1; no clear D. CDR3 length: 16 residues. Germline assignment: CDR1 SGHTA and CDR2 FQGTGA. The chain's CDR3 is CASSSGWRRSYNAQFF. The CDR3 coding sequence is TGTGCCAGCAGCTCCGGGTGGAGACGCTCCTACAATGCGCAGTTCTTC.

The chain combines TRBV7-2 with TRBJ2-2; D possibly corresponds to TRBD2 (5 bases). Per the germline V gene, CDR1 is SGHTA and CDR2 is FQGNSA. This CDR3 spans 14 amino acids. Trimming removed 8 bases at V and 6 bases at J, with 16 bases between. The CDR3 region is CASLPMGSAGELFF. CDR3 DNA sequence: TGTGCCAGCCTTCCAATGGGGAGCGCCGGGGAGCTGTTTTTT.

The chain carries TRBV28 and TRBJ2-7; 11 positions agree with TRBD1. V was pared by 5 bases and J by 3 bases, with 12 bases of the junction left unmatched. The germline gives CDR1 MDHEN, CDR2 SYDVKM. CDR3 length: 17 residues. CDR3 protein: CASSPMDGTGGIYEQYF. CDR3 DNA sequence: TGTGCCAGCAGTCCTATGGACGGGACAGGGGGTATCTACGAGCAGTACTTC.

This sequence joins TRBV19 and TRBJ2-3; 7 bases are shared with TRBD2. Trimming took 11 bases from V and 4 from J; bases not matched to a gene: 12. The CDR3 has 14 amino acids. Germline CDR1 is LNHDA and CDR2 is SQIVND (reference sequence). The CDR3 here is CASRSRESADTQYF. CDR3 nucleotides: TGTGCCTCGAGGTCGCGGGAGTCCGCAGATACGCAGTATTTT.

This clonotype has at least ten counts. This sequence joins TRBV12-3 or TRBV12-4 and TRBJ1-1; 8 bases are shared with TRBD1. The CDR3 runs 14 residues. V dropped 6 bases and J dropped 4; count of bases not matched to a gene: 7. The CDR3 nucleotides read TGTGCCAGCAGCCCCGGACAGGGTGCCACTGAAGCTTTCTTT. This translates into CASSPGQGATEAFF.

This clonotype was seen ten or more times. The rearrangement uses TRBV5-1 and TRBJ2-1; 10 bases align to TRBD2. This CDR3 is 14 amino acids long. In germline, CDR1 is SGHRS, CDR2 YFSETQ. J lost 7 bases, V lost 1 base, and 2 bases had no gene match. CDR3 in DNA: TGCGCCAGCAGCTTGCTAGCGGGAGAGAATGAGCAGTTCTTC. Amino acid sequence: CASSLLAGENEQFF.

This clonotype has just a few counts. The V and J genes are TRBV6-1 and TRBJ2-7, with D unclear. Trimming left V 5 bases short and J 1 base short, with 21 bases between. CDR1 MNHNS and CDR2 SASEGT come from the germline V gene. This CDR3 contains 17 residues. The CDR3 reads CASSSLGRPKASYEQYF. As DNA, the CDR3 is TGTGCCAGCAGTTCCCTTGGCAGGCCGAAAGCTTCCTACGAGCAGTACTTC.